These 25 T cell receptor beta chains share one sample of origin, sequenced in a study of blood T cell repertoires in COVID-19. Clones were read by immunoSEQ multiplex PCR, and TCRdb kept only the in-frame ones, dropping some. The sample contains some 230,000 clones, 65% to 85% of which appear only once. The sequencing input was peripheral blood. The receptors here all came from a woman in her sixties with acute or convalescent COVID-19.

The V gene is TRBV5-8, the J gene TRBJ2-7, with D unclear. The CDR3 consists of 14 residues. Germline-derived CDR1 and CDR2 are SGHTS and YDEGEE. Trimming left V 2 bases short and J 0 bases short, with 9 bases between. CDR3 residues: CASSLRRSSYEQYF. CDR3 nucleotide sequence: TGTGCCAGCAGCTTACGAAGGAGCTCCTACGAGCAGTACTTC.

This clone was seen only a few times. V gene TRBV18 combines with J gene TRBJ1-1; 7 bases line up with TRBD1. Germline V gene sequence: CDR1 KGHSH, CDR2 LQKENI. This CDR3 has 13 residues. V lost 6 bases and J lost 6; bases outside the gene matches: 7. The CDR3 protein is CASSSDRVAEAFF. DNA for the CDR3: TGTGCCAGCTCGTCCGACAGGGTGGCTGAAGCTTTCTTT.

A few counts support this clone. The chain is built from TRBV19 and TRBJ2-3; 9 bases align to TRBD1. V lost 10 bases, J lost 5 bases, and 13 bases stayed unmatched. The V gene's germline CDR1 is LNHDA and CDR2 SQIVND (reference sequence). The CDR3 length is 15 residues. The CDR3 region is CATKAGTGFGDTQYF. The CDR3 nucleotides read TGTGCCACGAAGGCCGGGACAGGGTTTGGAGATACGCAGTATTTT.

This sequence joins TRBV7-2 and TRBJ1-2; no clear D gene. The CDR3 totals 14 residues. The V gene lost 1 base and the J gene lost 1 base, with 7 bases spanning the gap. Germline V CDR1 and CDR2: SGHTA, FQGNSA. The CDR3 coding sequence is TGTGCCAGCAGCTTAGGGGCAAGTAACTATGGCTACACCTTC. As protein: CASSLGASNYGYTF. Filled out from reference TRBV7-2 and TRBJ1-2, the complete variable domain reads GAGVSQSPSNKVTEKGKDVELRCDPISGHTALYWYRQSLGQGLEFLIYFQGNSAPDKSGLPSDRFSAERTGGSVSTLTIQRTQQEDSAVYLCASSLGASNYGYTFGSGTRLTVV.

The chain employs TRBV5-6 and TRBJ2-5, with a weak D call TRBD2 (5 bases). CDR1 and CDR2 from the germline V gene are SGHDT and YYEEEE. V lost 0 bases and J lost 2, with 17 bases in between. The CDR3 is made up of 17 amino acids. The CDR3 region is CASSLVSGLANQETQYF. The CDR3 DNA reads as TGTGCCAGCAGCTTGGTTTCCGGGTTAGCGAATCAAGAGACCCAGTACTTC.

The chain is built from TRBV9 and TRBJ2-7; 13 nucleotides align to TRBD2. Unmatched junction bases numbered 1, after V lost 0 bases and J lost 4 bases. This CDR3 contains 15 residues. CDR1 SGDLS and CDR2 YYNGEE come from the germline V gene. The CDR3 protein is CASSVGTSGGYEQYF. The CDR3 nucleotides read TGTGCCAGCAGCGTAGGGACTAGCGGGGGTTACGAGCAGTACTTC.

The V gene is TRBV30, the J gene TRBJ1-2; D gene uncertain. This CDR3 region has 14 residues. Deletions cut 3 bases from V and 1 base from J, with 12 bases between. Germline-derived CDR1 and CDR2 are GTSNPN and SVGIG (reference sequence). CDR3 sequence reads: CAWRLDTHNYGYTF. As DNA, the CDR3 is TGTGCCTGGAGACTAGACACCCATAACTATGGCTACACCTTC.

The genes are TRBV28 and TRBJ1-5; TRBD1 aligns across 8 bases. J lost 0 bases, V lost 5 bases, and 9 bases had no gene match. CDR3 length: 17 residues. Per the germline V gene, CDR1 is MDHEN and CDR2 is SYDVKM. CDR3 residues: CASSPPTGAGSNQPQHF. For the CDR3, the DNA is TGTGCCAGCAGTCCACCGACAGGGGCGGGTAGCAATCAGCCCCAGCATTTT.

This chain connects TRBV2 to TRBJ1-5; 7 bases fit TRBD1. The germline gives CDR1 SNHLY, CDR2 FYNNEI. The CDR3 is 18 residues long. V was clipped by 5 bases and J by 3 bases; unmatched bases: 16. The CDR3 loop reads CASSTQEGQSRINQPQHF. In nucleotides, the CDR3 is TGTGCCAGCAGTACACAGGAGGGACAGTCACGCATCAATCAGCCCCAGCATTTT.

J is TRBJ1-6 and V is TRBV7-9; D uncertain. Trimming pared 2 bases from V and 4 bases from J, leaving 6 bases between. The CDR3 extends over 14 amino acids. The germline CDR1 and CDR2 sequences are SEHNR and FQNEAQ (reference sequence). CDR3 in DNA: TGTGCCAGCAGCTTATCACAGTATAATTCACCCCTCCACTTT. Protein sequence: CASSLSQYNSPLHF.

In this sample, this clone turned up many times. This chain connects TRBV6-5 to TRBJ1-4; possibly TRBD1 for D (5 bases). This CDR3 contains 15 residues. Germline CDR1 is MNHEY and CDR2 is SVGAGI. The V end was cut by 4 bases, the J end by 5 bases, with 14 bases between. The CDR3: CASSWRGSQNEKLFF. CDR3 nucleotide sequence: TGTGCCAGCAGTTGGCGGGGGTCCCAGAATGAAAAACTGTTTTTT.

The chain couples TRBV7-8 to TRBJ2-2; TRBD2 matches 11 bases. The CDR3 has 18 residues. Germline CDR1 and CDR2: SGHVS and FQNEAQ. V gave up 1 base and J gave up 1 base; unmatched junction bases: 5. The CDR3 spells CASSLDATSGVNTGELFF. The CDR3 nucleotides read TGTGCCAGCAGCTTAGACGCGACTAGCGGGGTGAACACCGGGGAGCTGTTTTTT.

The V gene is TRBV5-1, the J gene TRBJ1-2; 7 bases are shared with TRBD1. The V gene end was trimmed by 4 bases and the J gene end by 2 bases; junction bases not matched to a gene: 5. CDR3 length: 14 amino acids. Germline values: CDR1 SGHRS, CDR2 YFSETQ. CDR3 coding DNA: TGCGCCAGCAGCCCAGGACAGGCGAACTATGGCTACACCTTC. It specifies CASSPGQANYGYTF.

V is TRBV28 and J is TRBJ1-5, with unresolved D. This CDR3 has 16 residues. Trimming left V 3 bases short and J 7 bases short, with 19 bases between. Germline values: CDR1 MDHEN, CDR2 SYDVKM. CDR3 sequence (DNA): TGTGCCAGCAGTTTTAACTTGAGGGCAAATGGCCAGCCCCAGCATTTT. It encodes CASSFNLRANGQPQHF.

The CDR3 sequence: CASRDRGTETQYF. CDR3 in DNA: TGTGCCAGTAGGGACAGGGGGACAGAGACCCAGTACTTC. The rearrangement links TRBV19 to TRBJ2-5; 10 bases match TRBD1. The CDR3 covers 13 residues. The V gene's germline CDR1 is LNHDA and CDR2 SQIVND (reference sequence). The ends lost 6 bases at V and 4 bases at J; junction bases unmatched: 2.

The J gene is TRBJ1-2, the V gene TRBV11-2; D is undetermined. V gave up 5 bases and J gave up 6 bases, with 10 bases separating them. The CDR3 runs 12 residues. CDR1 is SGHAT, CDR2 FQNNGV, per germline. CDR3 nucleotide sequence: TGTGCCAGCAGCCCAGGAGGGAATGGCTACACCTTC. Its protein is CASSPGGNGYTF.

V usage is TRBV19 and J usage is TRBJ1-2; D is ambiguous. The CDR3 has 15 amino acids. Trimming removed 9 bases from V and 1 base from J, with 18 bases in between. The germline V gene encodes CDR1 LNHDA and CDR2 SQIVND (reference sequence). The CDR3, as DNA: TGTGCCAGCCGGAATCCCGGACTGATTAACTATGGCTACACCTTC. Protein sequence: CASRNPGLINYGYTF.

The chain links TRBV9 to TRBJ2-3, with TRBD1 matching over 7 bases. The ends lost 4 bases at V and 5 bases at J; junction bases unmatched: 10. CDR1 SGDLS and CDR2 YYNGEE come from the germline V gene. The CDR3 consists of 15 residues. The CDR3 loop reads CASSRDSTPEDTQYF. For the CDR3, the DNA is TGTGCCAGCAGCCGGGACAGCACGCCTGAAGATACGCAGTATTTT.

This clone was observed a handful of times. This chain uses TRBV5-1 with TRBJ2-1; TRBD2 matches 8 bases. V shed 2 bases, J shed 8 bases, and the junction held 9 bases outside the gene matches. CDR1 is SGHRS and CDR2 is YFSETQ in the germline V gene. CDR3 length: 15 amino acids. CDR3 region: CASSLVGGAFYEQFF. The CDR3 DNA reads TGCGCCAGCAGCTTAGTCGGGGGGGCCTTTTATGAGCAGTTCTTC.

The V call is TRBV10-3, the J call TRBJ2-3; 10 bases map to TRBD1. Germline CDR1 is ENHRY and CDR2 is SYGVKD. V lost 6 bases to trimming and J lost 2 bases; unmatched junction nucleotides: 5. This CDR3 has 15 residues. DNA for the CDR3: TGTGCCATCAGGGGGACAGGGGACCCCACAGATACGCAGTATTTT. Amino acid sequence: CAIRGTGDPTDTQYF.

The rearrangement links TRBV28 to TRBJ1-2; D remains unclear. Germline V gene sequence: CDR1 MDHEN, CDR2 SYDVKM. Deletions cut 8 bases from V and 0 bases from J, with 16 bases between. The CDR3 is 15 amino acids. CDR3 DNA: TGTGCCAGCGCCCATGTGTTCGGGTCTAACTATGGCTACACCTTC. Residues: CASAHVFGSNYGYTF.

The chain has TRBV30 and TRBJ2-2; possibly TRBD2 for D (6 bases). The ends were cut back, 5 bases at V and 1 base at J, with 17 bases in the middle. The CDR3 covers 16 residues. Germline CDR1 and CDR2: GTSNPN and SVGIG (reference sequence). The CDR3 spells CAWGIGGRRNTGELFF. Written as DNA, the CDR3 is TGTGCCTGGGGGATAGGAGGGCGGCGGAACACCGGGGAGCTGTTTTTT.

The V call is TRBV7-9, the J call TRBJ1-4; 7 nucleotides match TRBD1. The length of the CDR3 is 13 residues. The V segment lost 6 bases and the J segment 5 bases; nucleotides outside the gene matches: 3. The germline V gene encodes CDR1 SEHNR and CDR2 FQNEAQ (reference sequence). DNA of the CDR3: TGTGCCAGCAGTAGGGGACAGAATGAAAAACTGTTTTTT. Its protein is CASSRGQNEKLFF.

The CDR3 region is CASVFVPGTVNQPQHF. The CDR3 DNA reads as TGTGCCAGCGTTTTCGTTCCTGGGACAGTCAATCAGCCCCAGCATTTT. This rearrangement joins TRBV11-3 to TRBJ1-5; 7 nucleotides align to TRBD1. The CDR3 sequence is 16 residues long. V lost 8 bases, J lost 3 bases, and 13 bases stayed unmatched. The germline gives CDR1 SGHNT, CDR2 YENEEA.

The chain uses TRBV30 and TRBJ1-2; TRBD1 might be the D (6 bases). CDR1 and CDR2 (germline): GTSNPN, SVGIG (reference sequence). The CDR3 totals 13 residues. Trimming cost V 5 bases and J 4 bases, with 14 bases left between them. CDR3 amino acids: CAWSGQTVYGYTF. CDR3 DNA: TGTGCCTGGTCCGGACAGACTGTCTATGGCTACACCTTC. Full variable domain (remainder filled in from reference TRBV30 and TRBJ1-2): SQTIHQWPATLVQPVGSPLSLECTVEGTSNPNLYWYRQAAGRGLQLLFYSVGIGQISSEVPQNLSASRPQDRQFILSSKKLLLSDSGFYLCAWSGQTVYGYTFGSGTRLTVV.